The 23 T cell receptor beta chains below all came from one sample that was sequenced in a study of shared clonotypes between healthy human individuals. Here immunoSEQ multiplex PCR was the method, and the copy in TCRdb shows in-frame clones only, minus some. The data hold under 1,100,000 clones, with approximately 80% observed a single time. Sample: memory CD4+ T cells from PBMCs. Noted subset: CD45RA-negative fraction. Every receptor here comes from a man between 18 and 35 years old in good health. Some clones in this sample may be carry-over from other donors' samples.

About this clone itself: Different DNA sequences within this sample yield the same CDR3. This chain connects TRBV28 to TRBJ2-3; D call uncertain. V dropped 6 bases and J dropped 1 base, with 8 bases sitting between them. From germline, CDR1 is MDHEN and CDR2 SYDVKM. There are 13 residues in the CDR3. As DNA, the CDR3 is TGTGCCAGCAGGGGCCAAGGCACAGATACGCAGTATTTT. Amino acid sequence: CASRGQGTDTQYF.

CDR3 sequence reads: CASSVDFVEQYF. In DNA, the CDR3 is TGTGCCAGCAGCGTAGATTTTGTCGAGCAGTACTTC. J is TRBJ2-7 and V is TRBV9; D is uncertain. V shed 0 bases and J shed 6 bases, with 7 bases lying between them. The CDR3 has 12 residues. Germline CDR1 is SGDLS and CDR2 is YYNGEE.

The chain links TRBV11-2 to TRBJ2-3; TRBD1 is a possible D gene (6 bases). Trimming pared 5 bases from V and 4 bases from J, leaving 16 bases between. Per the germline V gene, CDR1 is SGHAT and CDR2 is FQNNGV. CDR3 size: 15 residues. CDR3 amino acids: CASSRGRGGADTQYF. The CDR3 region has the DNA TGTGCCAGCAGCCGAGGAAGAGGGGGTGCAGATACGCAGTATTTT.

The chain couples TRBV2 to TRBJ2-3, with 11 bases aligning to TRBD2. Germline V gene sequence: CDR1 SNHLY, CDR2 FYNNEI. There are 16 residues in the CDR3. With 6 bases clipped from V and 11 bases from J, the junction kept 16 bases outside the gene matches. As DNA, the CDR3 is TGTGCCAGCAGCACTTTAGCGGGAGGGCTTGGCAGCGGGCAGTATTTT. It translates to CASSTLAGGLGSGQYF.

CDR3 coding DNA: TGTGCCAGCTCACCTGGGGGGTCCCACTCGAACACTGAAGCTTTCTTT. Translating gives CASSPGGSHSNTEAFF. This chain links TRBV18 with TRBJ1-1; D is possibly TRBD1 (5 bases). The CDR3 is 16 residues long. From germline, CDR1 is KGHSH and CDR2 LQKENI. V was cut by 3 bases and J by 1 base, with 15 bases left in between.

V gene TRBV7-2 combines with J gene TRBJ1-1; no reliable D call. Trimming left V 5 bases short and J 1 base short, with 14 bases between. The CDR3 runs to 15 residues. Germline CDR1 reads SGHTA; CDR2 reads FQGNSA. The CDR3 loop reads CASSPPRGSNTEAFF. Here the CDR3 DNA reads TGTGCCAGCAGCCCGCCGCGGGGTTCGAACACTGAAGCTTTCTTT.

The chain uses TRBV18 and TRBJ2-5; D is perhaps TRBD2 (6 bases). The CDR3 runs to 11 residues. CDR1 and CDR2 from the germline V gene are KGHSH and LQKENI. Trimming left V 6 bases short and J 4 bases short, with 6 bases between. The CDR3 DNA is TGTGCCAGCTCCGGGGGAGAGACCCAGTACTTC. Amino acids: CASSGGETQYF.

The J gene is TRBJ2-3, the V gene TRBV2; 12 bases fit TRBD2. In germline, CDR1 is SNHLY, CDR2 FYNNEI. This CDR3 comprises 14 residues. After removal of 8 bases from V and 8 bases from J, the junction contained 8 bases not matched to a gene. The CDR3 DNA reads TGTGCCAGCGTACTAGCGGGAGGCCAAGCTACGCAGTATTTT. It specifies CASVLAGGQATQYF.

In DNA, the CDR3 is TGTGCCTGGAGTCAGGGTGTTGATGAGCAGTTCTTC. Its translation is CAWSQGVDEQFF. This chain uses TRBV30 with TRBJ2-1, with D tentatively TRBD1 (5 bases). The CDR3 totals 12 residues. Germline CDR1 reads GTSNPN; CDR2 reads SVGIG (reference sequence). The germline V and J ends were trimmed by 2 bases and 8 bases, with 10 bases remaining between them.

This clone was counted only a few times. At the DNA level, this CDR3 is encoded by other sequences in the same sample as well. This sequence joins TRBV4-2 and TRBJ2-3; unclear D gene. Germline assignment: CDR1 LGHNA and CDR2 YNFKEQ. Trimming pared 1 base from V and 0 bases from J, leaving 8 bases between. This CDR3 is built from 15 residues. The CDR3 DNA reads TGTGCCAGCAGCCAAGTGGCGCCTAGCACAGATACGCAGTATTTT. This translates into CASSQVAPSTDTQYF.

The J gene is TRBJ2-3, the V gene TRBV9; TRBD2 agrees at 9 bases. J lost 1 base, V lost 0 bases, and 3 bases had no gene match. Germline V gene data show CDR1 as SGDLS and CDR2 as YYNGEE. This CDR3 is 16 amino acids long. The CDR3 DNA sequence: TGTGCCAGCAGCGTAGTAGCTAGCGGGGGCACAGATACGCAGTATTTT. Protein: CASSVVASGGTDTQYF. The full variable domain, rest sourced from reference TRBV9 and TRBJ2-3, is DSGVTQTPKHLITATGQRVTLRCSPRSGDLSVYWYQQSLDQGLQFLIQYYNGEERAKGNILERFSAQQFPDLHSELNLSSLELGDSALYFCASSVVASGGTDTQYFGPGTRLTVL.

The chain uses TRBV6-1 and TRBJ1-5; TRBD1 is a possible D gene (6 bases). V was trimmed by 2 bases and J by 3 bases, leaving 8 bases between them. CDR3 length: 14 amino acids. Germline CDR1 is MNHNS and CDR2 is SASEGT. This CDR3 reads CASSEYRANQPQHF. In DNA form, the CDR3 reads TGTGCCAGCAGTGAATACAGGGCCAATCAGCCCCAGCATTTT.

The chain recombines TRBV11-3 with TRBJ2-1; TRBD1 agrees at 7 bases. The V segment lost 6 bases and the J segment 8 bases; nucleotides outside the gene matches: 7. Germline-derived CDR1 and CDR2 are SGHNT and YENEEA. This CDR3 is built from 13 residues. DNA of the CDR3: TGTGCCAGCAGACGACAGGGATTCGATGAGCAGTTCTTC. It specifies CASRRQGFDEQFF.

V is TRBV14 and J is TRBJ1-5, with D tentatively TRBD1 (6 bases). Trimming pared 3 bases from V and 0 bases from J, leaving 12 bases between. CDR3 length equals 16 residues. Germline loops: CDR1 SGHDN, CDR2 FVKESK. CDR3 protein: CASSHGRGGSNQPQHF. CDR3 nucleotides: TGTGCCAGCAGCCACGGACGAGGGGGTAGCAATCAGCCCCAGCATTTT. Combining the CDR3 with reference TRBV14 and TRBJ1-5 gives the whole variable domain EAGVTQFPSHSVIEKGQTVTLRCDPISGHDNLYWYRRVMGKEIKFLLHFVKESKQDESGMPNNRFLAERTGGTYSTLKVQPAELEDSGVYFCASSHGRGGSNQPQHFGDGTRLSIL.

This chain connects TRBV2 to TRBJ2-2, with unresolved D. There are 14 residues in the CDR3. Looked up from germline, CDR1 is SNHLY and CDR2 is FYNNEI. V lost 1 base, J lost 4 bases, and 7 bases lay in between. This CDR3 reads CASSEGMGTGELFF. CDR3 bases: TGTGCCAGCAGTGAAGGGATGGGCACCGGGGAGCTGTTTTTT.

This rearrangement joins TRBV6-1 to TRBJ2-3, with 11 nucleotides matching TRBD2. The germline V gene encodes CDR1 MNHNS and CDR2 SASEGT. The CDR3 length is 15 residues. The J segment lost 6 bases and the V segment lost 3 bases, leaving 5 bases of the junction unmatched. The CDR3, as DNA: TGTGCCAGCAGTGAGCCGGGACTAGCGGCTGATACGCAGTATTTT. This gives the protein CASSEPGLAADTQYF.

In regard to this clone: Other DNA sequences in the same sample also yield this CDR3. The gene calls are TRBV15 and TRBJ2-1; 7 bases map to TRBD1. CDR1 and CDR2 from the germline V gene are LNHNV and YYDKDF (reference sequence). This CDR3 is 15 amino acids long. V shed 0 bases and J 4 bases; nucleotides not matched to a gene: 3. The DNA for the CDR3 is TGTGCCACCAGCAGAGATCCGGGACAGTACAATGAGCAGTTCTTC. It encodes CATSRDPGQYNEQFF.

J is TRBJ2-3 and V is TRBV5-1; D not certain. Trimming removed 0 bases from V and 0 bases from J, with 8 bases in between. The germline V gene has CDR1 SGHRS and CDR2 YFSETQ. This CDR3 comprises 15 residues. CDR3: CASSLVLPSTDTQYF. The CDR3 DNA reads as TGCGCCAGCAGCTTGGTCTTGCCTAGCACAGATACGCAGTATTTT. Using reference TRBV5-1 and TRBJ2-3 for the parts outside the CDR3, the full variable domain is KAGVTQTPRYLIKTRGQQVTLSCSPISGHRSVSWYQQTPGQGLQFLFEYFSETQRNKGNFPGRFSGRQFSNSRSEMNVSTLELGDSALYLCASSLVLPSTDTQYFGPGTRLTVL.

The CDR3 DNA sequence: TGTGCCAGCAGACAGGGGGCGAGCCTGGTGGGGCAGTTCTTC. It codes for CASRQGASLVGQFF. The gene calls are TRBV28 and TRBJ2-1, with TRBD1 identical over 9 bases. The CDR3 sequence is 14 residues long. Germline V CDR1 and CDR2: MDHEN, SYDVKM. The V and J ends lost 6 bases and 12 bases, in that order; junction bases with no gene match: 12.

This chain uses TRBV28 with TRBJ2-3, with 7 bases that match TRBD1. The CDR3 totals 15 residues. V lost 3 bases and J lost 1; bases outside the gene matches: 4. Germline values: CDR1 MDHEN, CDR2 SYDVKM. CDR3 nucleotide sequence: TGTGCCAGCAGTTTGGTCACAGGGGGCACAGATACGCAGTATTTT. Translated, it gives CASSLVTGGTDTQYF.

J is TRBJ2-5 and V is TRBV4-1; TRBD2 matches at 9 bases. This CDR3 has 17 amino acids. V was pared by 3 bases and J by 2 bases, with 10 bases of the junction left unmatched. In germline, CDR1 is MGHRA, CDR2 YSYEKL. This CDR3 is CASSHKIAGVGQETQYF. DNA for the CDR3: TGCGCCAGCAGCCACAAAATAGCGGGAGTGGGACAAGAGACCCAGTACTTC.

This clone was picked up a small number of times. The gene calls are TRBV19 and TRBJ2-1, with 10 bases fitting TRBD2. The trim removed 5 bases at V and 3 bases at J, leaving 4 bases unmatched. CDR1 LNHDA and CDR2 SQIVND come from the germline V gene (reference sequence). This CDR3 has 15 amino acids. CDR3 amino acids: CASSGTSGNYNEQFF. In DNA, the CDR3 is TGTGCCAGTAGTGGAACTAGCGGGAACTACAATGAGCAGTTCTTC.

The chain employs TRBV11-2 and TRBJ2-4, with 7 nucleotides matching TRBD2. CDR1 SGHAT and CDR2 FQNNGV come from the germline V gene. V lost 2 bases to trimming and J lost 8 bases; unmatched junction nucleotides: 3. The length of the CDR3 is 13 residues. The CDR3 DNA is TGTGCCAGCAGCTTAACGGGAGGAGACATTCAGTACTTC. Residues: CASSLTGGDIQYF. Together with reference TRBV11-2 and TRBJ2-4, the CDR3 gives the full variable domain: EAGVAQSPRYKIIEKRQSVAFWCNPISGHATLYWYQQILGQGPKLLIQFQNNGVVDDSQLPKDRFSAERLKGVDSTLKIQPAKLEDSAVYLCASSLTGGDIQYFGAGTRLSVL.